The sequence of this TCR beta chain was determined in a study of response to subunit inactivated influenza vaccine listed by TCRdb under 2018. Study-level background: Deep quantitative profiling of the T cell receptor repertoire was used in the study to follow responses to a trivalent subunit inactivated influenza vaccine.

This clonotype was picked up a small number of times. Its recognized antigen is unknown. No base quality information exists; no much larger clone differs at one position. Per the germline V gene (reference sequence), SEHNR is the CDR1 and FQNEAQ is the CDR2. V loses 5 bases, J loses 10 bases, and the germline ends lie 12 bases apart. The CDR3 covers 11 residues, taking in both the cysteine and the phenylalanine. The kept DNA is CDR3 alone, 33 bases in frame from the first base. Libraries came from RT-PCR. Sequencing used an Illumina HiSeq 2500. TCRdb ran its own pipeline on the public reads, namely fastp trimming at Q25 and MiXCR clone calling, and kept in-frame beta chains. One record per CDR3 amino acid sequence lists the most common genes and DNA. The sample includes fewer than 700,000 distinct CDR3 sequences, with approximately 12% observed a single time. Of the sample, about an eighth falls within the top ten clones.

The sample's time point, from its label and the paper: more than 40 days after influenza vaccine administration. General conclusions and limits of the study: The authors suggested that each seasonal influenza vaccination may recruit only a limited number of new T cells.

This clonotype was obtained from a man aged 50 or older who received an inactivated influenza vaccine. Donor details come from another sample of the same person, matched by shared clones. The sequence is built from TRBV7-9 and TRBJ2-7; the D gene could be TRBD1 or TRBD2, each one agreeing over 5 bases. The input for sequencing was PBMCs from blood, taken 35 to 45 days after vaccination. The CDR3 corresponds to CASSPGTRQYF. The nucleotides read TGTGCCAGCAGCCCGGGGACCCGTCAGTACTTC.